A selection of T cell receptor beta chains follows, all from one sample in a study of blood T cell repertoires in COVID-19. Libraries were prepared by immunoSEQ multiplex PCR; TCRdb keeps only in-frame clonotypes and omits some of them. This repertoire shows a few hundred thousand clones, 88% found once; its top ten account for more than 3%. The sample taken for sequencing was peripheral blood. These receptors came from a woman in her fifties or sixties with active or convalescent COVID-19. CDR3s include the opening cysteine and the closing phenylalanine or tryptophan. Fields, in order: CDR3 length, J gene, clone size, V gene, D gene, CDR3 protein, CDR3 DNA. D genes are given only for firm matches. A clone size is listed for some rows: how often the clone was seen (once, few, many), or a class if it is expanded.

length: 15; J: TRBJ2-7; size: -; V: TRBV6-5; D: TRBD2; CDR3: CASSYSRGLFSEQYF; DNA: TGTGCCAGCAGTTACTCGAGGGGACTATTTAGCGAGCAGTACTTC
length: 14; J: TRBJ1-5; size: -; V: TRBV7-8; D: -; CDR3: CASSPDIRNQPQHF; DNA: TGTGCCAGCAGCCCGGACATCCGCAATCAGCCCCAGCATTTT
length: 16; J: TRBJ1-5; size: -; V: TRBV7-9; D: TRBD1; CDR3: CASSTSTGGSNQPQHF; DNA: TGTGCCAGCAGCACCTCGACAGGGGGAAGCAATCAGCCCCAGCATTTT
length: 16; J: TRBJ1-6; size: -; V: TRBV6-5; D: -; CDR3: CASSYSMGQGISPLHF; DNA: TGTGCCAGCAGTTACTCGATGGGGCAGGGTATTTCACCCCTCCACTTT
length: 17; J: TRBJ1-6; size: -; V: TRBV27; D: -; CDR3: CASSPRTASSYNSPLHF; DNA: TGTGCCAGCAGTCCCCGGACAGCGAGCTCCTATAATTCACCCCTCCACTTT
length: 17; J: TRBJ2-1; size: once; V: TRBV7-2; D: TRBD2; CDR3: CASSQPGLAGGRGEQFF; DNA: TGTGCCAGCAGCCAACCCGGACTAGCGGGGGGGAGAGGTGAGCAGTTCTTC
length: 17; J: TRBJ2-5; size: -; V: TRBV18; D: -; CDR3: CASSPNTGRRVGETQYF; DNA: TGTGCCAGCTCACCAAATACAGGGCGGCGGGTAGGAGAGACCCAGTACTTC
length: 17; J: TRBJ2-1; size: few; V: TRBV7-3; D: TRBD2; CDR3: CASSLQLGRASYNEQFF; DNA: TGTGCCAGCAGCCTACAACTTGGGAGGGCCTCCTACAATGAGCAGTTCTTC
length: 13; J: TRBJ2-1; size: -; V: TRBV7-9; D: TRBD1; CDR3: CASSWTGPNEQFF; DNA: TGTGCCAGCAGCTGGACAGGGCCTAATGAGCAGTTCTTC
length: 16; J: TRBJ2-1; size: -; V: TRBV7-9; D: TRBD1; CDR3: CASSDGTGSSYNEQFF; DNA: TGTGCCAGCAGCGATGGGACAGGGAGCTCCTACAATGAGCAGTTCTTC
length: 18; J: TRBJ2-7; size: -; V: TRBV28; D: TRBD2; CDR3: CASSLSGLAGRGTYEQYF; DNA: TGTGCCAGCAGTTTATCGGGACTAGCGGGACGAGGAACGTACGAGCAGTACTTC
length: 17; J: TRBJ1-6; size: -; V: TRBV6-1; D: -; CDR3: CASSGGRGAAHNSPLHF; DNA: TGTGCCAGCAGTGGGGGGAGGGGGGCTGCCCATAATTCACCCCTCCACTTT
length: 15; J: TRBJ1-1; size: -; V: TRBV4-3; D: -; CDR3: CASSRAGLGNTEAFF; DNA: TGCGCCAGCAGCCGAGCGGGACTGGGCAACACTGAAGCTTTCTTT
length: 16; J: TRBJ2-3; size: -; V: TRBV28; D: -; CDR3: CASSSPDRFTTDTQYF; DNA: TGTGCCAGCAGTTCCCCCGACAGGTTTACCACAGATACGCAGTATTTT
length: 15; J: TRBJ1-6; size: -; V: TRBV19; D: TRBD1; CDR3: CASRRTGTYNSPLHF; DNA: TGTGCCAGTAGGCGGACAGGGACCTATAATTCACCCCTCCACTTT
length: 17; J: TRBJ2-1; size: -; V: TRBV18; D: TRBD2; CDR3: CASSLTERLAGPNEQFF; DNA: TGTGCCAGCTCACTCACCGAACGTCTAGCGGGGCCCAATGAGCAGTTCTTC
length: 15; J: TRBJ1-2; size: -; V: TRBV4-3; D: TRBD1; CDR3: CASSRSGTGGYGYTF; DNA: TGCGCCAGCAGCCGTTCCGGGACAGGGGGTTATGGCTACACCTTC
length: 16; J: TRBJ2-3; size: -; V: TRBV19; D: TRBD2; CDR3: CASSTLLAGFTDTQYF; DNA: TGTGCCAGTAGTACTCTCCTAGCGGGGTTCACAGATACGCAGTATTTT
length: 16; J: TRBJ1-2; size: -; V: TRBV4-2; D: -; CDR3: CASSHLMSESNYGYTF; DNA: TGTGCCAGCAGCCACTTAATGTCGGAGAGCAACTATGGCTACACCTTC
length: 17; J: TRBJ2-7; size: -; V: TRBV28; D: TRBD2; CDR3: CASTLGLDSGTVYEQYF; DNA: TGTGCCAGCACCCTTGGCCTTGATAGCGGGACGGTGTACGAGCAGTACTTC
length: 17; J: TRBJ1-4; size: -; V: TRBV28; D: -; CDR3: CASSLTDPVATNEKLFF; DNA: TGTGCCAGCAGTTTAACCGATCCGGTAGCAACTAATGAAAAACTGTTTTTT
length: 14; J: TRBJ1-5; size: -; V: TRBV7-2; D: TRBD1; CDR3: CASSYGQGNQPQHF; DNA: TGTGCCAGCAGCTATGGACAGGGCAATCAGCCCCAGCATTTT
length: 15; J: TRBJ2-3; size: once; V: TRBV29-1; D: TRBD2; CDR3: CSVEGLAGSTDTQYF; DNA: TGCAGCGTTGAAGGTCTAGCGGGAAGCACAGATACGCAGTATTTT
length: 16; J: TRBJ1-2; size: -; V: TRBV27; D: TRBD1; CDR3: CASTLNPGTGKYGYTF; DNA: TGTGCCAGCACTCTAAACCCCGGGACAGGGAAGTATGGCTACACCTTC
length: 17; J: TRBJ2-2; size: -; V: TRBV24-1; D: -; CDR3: CATSDLHSKSPRGELFF; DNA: TGTGCCACCAGTGATTTGCACTCCAAAAGTCCGCGAGGGGAGCTGTTTTTT
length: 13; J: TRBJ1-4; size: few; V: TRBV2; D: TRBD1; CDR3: CASRRDREEKLFF; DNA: TGTGCCAGCCGCCGGGACAGGGAGGAAAAACTGTTTTTT
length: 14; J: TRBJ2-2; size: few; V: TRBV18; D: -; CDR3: CASSPRENTGELFF; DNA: TGTGCCAGCTCACCCAGGGAGAACACCGGGGAGCTGTTTTTT
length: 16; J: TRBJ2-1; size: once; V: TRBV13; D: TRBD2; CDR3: CASSLPSGSSYNEQFF; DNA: TGTGCCAGCAGCTTACCTAGCGGGAGCTCCTACAATGAGCAGTTCTTC
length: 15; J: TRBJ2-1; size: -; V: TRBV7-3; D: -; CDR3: CASSPVGIAYNEQFF; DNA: TGTGCCAGCAGCCCCGTCGGGATTGCCTACAATGAGCAGTTCTTC
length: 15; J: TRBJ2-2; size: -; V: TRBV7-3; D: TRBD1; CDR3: CASSLNRGRAGELFF; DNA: TGTGCCAGCAGCCTAAACAGGGGGCGGGCCGGGGAGCTGTTTTTT
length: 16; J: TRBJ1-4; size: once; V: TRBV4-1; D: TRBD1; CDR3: CASSRGTGATNEKLFF; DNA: TGCGCCAGCAGCCGGGGGACAGGGGCAACTAATGAAAAACTGTTTTTT
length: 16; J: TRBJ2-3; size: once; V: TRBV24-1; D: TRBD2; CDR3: CATSDPLAGGTDTQYF; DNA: TGTGCCACCAGTGATCCCTTAGCGGGGGGGACAGATACGCAGTATTTT
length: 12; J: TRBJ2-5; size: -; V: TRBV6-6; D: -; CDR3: CASRLGEETQYF; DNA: TGTGCCAGCAGGCTAGGGGAAGAGACCCAGTACTTC
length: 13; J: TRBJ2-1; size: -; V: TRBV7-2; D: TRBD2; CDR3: CASSSETSGVKFF; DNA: TGTGCCAGCAGCTCCGAGACTAGCGGGGTGAAGTTCTTC
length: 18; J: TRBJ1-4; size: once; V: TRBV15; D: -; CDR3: CATSTLRLDSQGSEKLFF; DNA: TGTGCCACCAGCACCCTTAGATTGGACAGCCAGGGAAGTGAAAAACTGTTTTTT
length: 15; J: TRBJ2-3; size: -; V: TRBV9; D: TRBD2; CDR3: CASSVGLAGADTQYF; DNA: TGTGCCAGCAGCGTAGGCCTAGCGGGGGCAGATACGCAGTATTTT
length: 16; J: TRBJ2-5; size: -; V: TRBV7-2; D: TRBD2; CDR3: CASSLHAGTTEETQYF; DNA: TGTGCCAGCAGCTTACATGCGGGGACTACAGAAGAGACCCAGTACTTC
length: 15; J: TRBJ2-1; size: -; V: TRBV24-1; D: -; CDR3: CATSYGRSMYNEQFF; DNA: TGTGCCACCAGTTACGGGAGATCGATGTACAATGAGCAGTTCTTC
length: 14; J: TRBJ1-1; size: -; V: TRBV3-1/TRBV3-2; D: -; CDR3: CASGQSTENTEAFF; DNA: TGTGCCAGCGGCCAATCGACAGAGAACACTGAAGCTTTCTTT
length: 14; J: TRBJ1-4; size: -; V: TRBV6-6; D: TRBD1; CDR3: CASTADREGEKLFF; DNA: TGTGCCAGCACGGCGGACAGGGAAGGTGAAAAACTGTTTTTT
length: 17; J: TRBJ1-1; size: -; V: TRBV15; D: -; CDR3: CATSRLSLIRRDTEAFF; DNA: TGTGCCACCAGCAGACTCTCCTTAATTCGGCGGGACACTGAAGCTTTCTTT
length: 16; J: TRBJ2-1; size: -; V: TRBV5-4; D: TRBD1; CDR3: CASSPPYWSGGGEQFF; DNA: TGTGCCAGCAGCCCTCCTTATTGGTCAGGGGGTGGTGAGCAGTTCTTC
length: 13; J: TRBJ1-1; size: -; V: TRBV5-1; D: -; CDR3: CASSLQGNTEAFF; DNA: TGCGCCAGCAGCTTACAGGGGAACACTGAAGCTTTCTTT